This T cell receptor (beta chain) appears in the sequencing data of a study of blood T cells in healthy people across ages. It was with a sample-barcoded 5' primer and a J-beta primer mix that a second PCR of roughly 6 to 12 cycles was run. TCRdb ran MiXCR on the 5' RACE reads and lists one entry per CDR3 protein. The table shows 790,000 or so distinct CDR3 sequences, with roughly 46% occurring only once. The germline V gene encodes CDR1 MDHEN and CDR2 SYDVKM. V dropped 4 bases and J dropped 3; count of bases not matched to a gene: 4. The CDR3 totals 14 residues. This clonotype was detected a few times.

The receptor's source is a man older than 75 in good health. This sequence joins TRBV28 and TRBJ2-3; 7 bases match TRBD1. Sequenced material: blood. The CDR3 sequence is CASSSGGTTDTQYF. CDR3 sequence (DNA): TGTGCCAGCAGTTCAGGGGGAACAACAGATACGCAGTATTTT.